A selection of T cell receptor beta chains follows, all from one sample in a study of cytomegalovirus exposure and HLA in healthy donors. Profiled with immunoSEQ multiplex PCR; TCRdb holds only in-frame clones, not every one. This sample has about 140,000 clones; about 77% occur once, and the top ten carry around 1.5%. The sequenced sample was PBMCs. The receptors originated from a female donor in good health and CMV-seronegative. CDR3s include the opening cysteine and the closing phenylalanine or tryptophan.

V gene: TRBV4-2
CDR3 length: 16
CDR3 protein: CASSQEQGAGADTQYF

V gene: TRBV6-1
CDR3 length: 17
CDR3 protein: CASSEAGTGLRTGELFF

V gene: TRBV6-5
CDR3 length: 15
CDR3 protein: CASRGDLGRAYGYTF

V gene: TRBV11-3
CDR3 length: 19
CDR3 protein: CASSLARWPYNPNTDTQYF

V gene: TRBV2
CDR3 length: 16
CDR3 protein: CASRTIGSGDYNEQFF

V gene: TRBV7-3
CDR3 length: 17
CDR3 protein: CASSSEGQEYWNTEAFF

V gene: TRBV9
CDR3 length: 13
CDR3 protein: CASSVGGTRRAFF

V gene: TRBV4-1
CDR3 length: 17
CDR3 protein: CASSQDSPVYSNQPQHF

V gene: TRBV16
CDR3 length: 17
CDR3 protein: CASSQPAGGTRDTEAFF

V gene: TRBV27
CDR3 length: 16
CDR3 protein: CASSFSSDRFNSPLHF

V gene: TRBV21-1
CDR3 length: 16
CDR3 protein: CASSKVGAGTPYEQYF

V gene: TRBV7-9
CDR3 length: 16
CDR3 protein: CSSSLISGSTNTEAFF

V gene: TRBV6-6
CDR3 length: 15
CDR3 protein: CASSPKETASYGYTF

V gene: TRBV7-7
CDR3 length: 14
CDR3 protein: CASSLGRGNNEQFF

V gene: TRBV6-5
CDR3 length: 13
CDR3 protein: CASKLSWNQPQHF

V gene: TRBV27
CDR3 length: 14
CDR3 protein: CASSSGGGPSESFF

V gene: TRBV28
CDR3 length: 11
CDR3 protein: CAITGNYGYTF

V gene: TRBV10-3
CDR3 length: 17
CDR3 protein: CAISESAGTGDTDTQYF

V gene: TRBV6-1
CDR3 length: 14
CDR3 protein: CASSFPQGSGEQYF

V gene: TRBV30
CDR3 length: 14
CDR3 protein: CAWSITGATYEQYF

V gene: TRBV11-3
CDR3 length: 14
CDR3 protein: CASSQGVREDEQFF

V gene: TRBV30
CDR3 length: 18
CDR3 protein: CAWRPLGFRGRTNTEAFF

V gene: TRBV5-1
CDR3 length: 16
CDR3 protein: CASSLDTELRGTEAFF

V gene: TRBV7-8
CDR3 length: 18
CDR3 protein: CASSEVGQTRSGANVLTF

V gene: TRBV7-8
CDR3 length: 14
CDR3 protein: CASSVDRGVTEAFF

V gene: TRBV7-3
CDR3 length: 15
CDR3 protein: CASSLNPQANYGYTF

V gene: TRBV29-1
CDR3 length: 13
CDR3 protein: CSVGSTGNYGYTF

V gene: TRBV28
CDR3 length: 17
CDR3 protein: CASSSNSAGFANEKLFF

V gene: TRBV7-7
CDR3 length: 19
CDR3 protein: CASSPIRTSGLANTGELFF

V gene: TRBV9
CDR3 length: 15
CDR3 protein: CASSVRPGVDYGYTF

V gene: TRBV19
CDR3 length: 13
CDR3 protein: CASGGGITDTQYF

V gene: TRBV2
CDR3 length: 13
CDR3 protein: CASRLLNTGELFF

V gene: TRBV29-1
CDR3 length: 13
CDR3 protein: CSVYRTGGYEQYF

V gene: TRBV27
CDR3 length: 16
CDR3 protein: CASSLAALTSSYEQYF

V gene: TRBV27
CDR3 length: 11
CDR3 protein: CASNRGSEAFF

V gene: TRBV11-1
CDR3 length: 14
CDR3 protein: CASSRGSTTGELFF

V gene: TRBV6-5
CDR3 length: 14
CDR3 protein: CASRLLHSTDTQYF